Presented here are 18 T cell receptor beta chains from one specimen sequenced in a study of graft-versus-host responses after intestinal transplantation. Sequencing was performed with immunoSEQ multiplex PCR; in TCRdb, only in-frame clones are kept and a portion is missing. The table includes under 20,000 clones, approximately 86% detected once. The specimen comprised PBMCs, sampled about 240 days after intestinal transplant. The receptors stem from a human patient who received an intestinal transplant, so some T cells may come from the graft donor.

This rearrangement joins TRBV5-1 to TRBJ2-7; 7 bases line up with TRBD1. The trim removed 5 bases at V and 4 bases at J, leaving 9 bases unmatched. The germline CDR1 and CDR2 sequences are SGHRS and YFSETQ. The CDR3 covers 14 residues. The CDR3 DNA reads TGCGCCAGCAGTGGCCAGGGGGTCCCTTACGAGCAGTACTTC. Protein: CASSGQGVPYEQYF.

The chain is built from TRBV11-3 and TRBJ2-2, with D perhaps being TRBD1 or TRBD2 (6 bases each). Germline V gives CDR1 SGHNT, CDR2 YENEEA. The CDR3 is 15 amino acids. V lost 7 bases to trimming and J lost 6 bases, with 18 bases between them. CDR3 nucleotide sequence: TGTGCCAGCACCCGAACTACCGGGGGCCCCGGGGAGCTGTTTTTT. The encoded protein is CASTRTTGGPGELFF.

This clone was counted once. This chain connects TRBV4-1 to TRBJ2-7, with TRBD1 identical over 10 bases. CDR1 is MGHRA and CDR2 is YSYEKL in the germline V gene. With 0 bases clipped from V and 4 bases from J, the junction kept 3 bases outside the gene matches. This CDR3 contains 15 residues. The CDR3 nucleotides read TGCGCCAGCAGCCAAGAGAAGGACAGGGGGTACGAGCAGTACTTC. Translating gives CASSQEKDRGYEQYF.

The chain recombines TRBV7-3 with TRBJ2-5, with D possibly TRBD2 on 6 matching bases. The CDR3 covers 15 residues. Trimming cost V 1 base and J 4 bases, with 13 bases left between them. Germline V CDR1 and CDR2: SGHTA, FQGTGA. The CDR3 here is CASSLRRGLSETQYF. In nucleotides, the CDR3 is TGTGCCAGCAGCTTAAGAAGGGGACTCTCAGAGACCCAGTACTTC.

J is TRBJ2-7 and V is TRBV12-5; 7 positions agree with TRBD2. This CDR3 contains 16 residues. The germline V gene has CDR1 LGHNT and CDR2 FRNRAP. With V trimmed by 8 bases and J by 2 bases, 15 bases remained unmatched. CDR3 protein: CASLGGGGHHTYEQYF. In nucleotides, the CDR3 is TGTGCTAGTCTTGGAGGCGGGGGTCACCATACCTACGAGCAGTACTTC.

This chain joins TRBV6-1 and TRBJ1-2; no firm D call. The CDR3 totals 15 residues. Germline CDR1 MNHNS, CDR2 SASEGT. Trimming stripped 2 bases from V and 6 bases from J, with 16 bases between. The CDR3 here is CASSELPGLANGYTF. CDR3 nucleotides: TGTGCCAGCAGTGAATTGCCAGGCTTGGCAAATGGCTACACCTTC.

There are a few counts of this clone. The rearrangement uses TRBV11-2 and TRBJ2-2, with D possibly TRBD1 on 6 matching bases. The V gene's germline CDR1 is SGHAT and CDR2 FQNNGV. This CDR3 has 14 amino acids. The V gene lost 4 bases and the J gene lost 4 bases, with 10 bases spanning the gap. The DNA for the CDR3 is TGTGCCAGCAGCTACAGGGTTCGCACCGGGGAGCTGTTTTTT. Protein sequence: CASSYRVRTGELFF.

This chain uses TRBV18 with TRBJ2-7; TRBD2 might be the D (5 bases). The CDR3 has 13 residues. Deletions cut 3 bases from V and 1 base from J, with 7 bases between. CDR1 is KGHSH, CDR2 LQKENI, per germline. CDR3 sequence reads: CASSPGESYEQYF. The CDR3 nucleotides read TGTGCCAGCTCACCTGGGGAGTCCTACGAGCAGTACTTC.

V usage is TRBV19 and J usage is TRBJ1-4; 7 positions match TRBD1. The CDR3 has 13 residues. Germline V lookup: CDR1 LNHDA, CDR2 SQIVND (reference sequence). The V segment lost 7 bases and the J segment 4 bases; nucleotides outside the gene matches: 3. Written as DNA, the CDR3 is TGTGCCAGTACCGGGACAGTTAATGAAAAACTGTTTTTT. It encodes CASTGTVNEKLFF.

A word on this clone: This CDR3 is also generated by other DNA sequences in the sample. The chain carries TRBV7-6 and TRBJ2-2; D tentatively reads TRBD1 or TRBD2 (7 bases each). This CDR3 is built from 16 residues. Trimming took 1 base from V and 6 from J, leaving 15 bases between them. CDR1 and CDR2 (germline): SGHVS, FNYEAQ. CDR3 sequence reads: CASSLVQGGGSGELFF. The CDR3 DNA is TGTGCCAGCAGCTTAGTCCAGGGGGGGGGCTCCGGGGAGCTGTTTTTT.

This chain uses TRBV11-2 with TRBJ2-7, with D uncertain. The CDR3 runs 13 residues. V shed 5 bases and J shed 5 bases, with 13 bases lying between them. The germline gives CDR1 SGHAT, CDR2 FQNNGV. CDR3 sequence reads: CASSPLLPHEQYF. CDR3 in DNA: TGTGCCAGCAGCCCCCTGTTACCCCACGAGCAGTACTTC.

The chain employs TRBV28 and TRBJ1-3; no clear D gene. The CDR3 is 13 residues long. CDR1 and CDR2 (germline): MDHEN, SYDVKM. Trimming pared 3 bases from V and 2 bases from J, leaving 5 bases between. CDR3 nucleotides: TGTGCCAGCAGTTTTGGGGCTGGAAACACCATATATTTT. Translating gives CASSFGAGNTIYF.

The chain has TRBV11-3 and TRBJ2-2; D is undetermined. CDR3 length: 12 residues. Per germline, CDR1 SGHNT and CDR2 YENEEA. The V and J ends lost 1 base and 7 bases respectively, with 4 bases between them. CDR3 sequence: CASSLADGELFF. The CDR3 DNA follows: TGTGCCAGCAGCTTAGCAGACGGGGAGCTGTTTTTT.

The chain couples TRBV2 to TRBJ1-1, with 8 nucleotides matching TRBD1. After removal of 5 bases from V and 3 bases from J, the junction contained 2 bases not matched to a gene. The CDR3 has 13 residues. The germline CDR1 and CDR2 sequences are SNHLY and FYNNEI. The CDR3 spells CASSLTGDTEAFF. DNA for the CDR3: TGTGCCAGCAGTCTGACAGGGGACACTGAAGCTTTCTTT.

The chain is built from TRBV5-5 and TRBJ2-3, with TRBD2 identical over 10 bases. This CDR3 is 16 amino acids long. Germline lookup yields CDR1 SGHKS and CDR2 YYEKEE (reference sequence). V lost 1 base to trimming and J lost 5 bases; unmatched junction nucleotides: 7. The CDR3 sequence is CASSLMASGGGDTQYF. Written as DNA, the CDR3 is TGTGCCAGCAGCTTGATGGCTAGCGGGGGAGGAGATACGCAGTATTTT.

The chain is built from TRBV7-8 and TRBJ1-1; 7 bases match TRBD1. The CDR3 is 16 amino acids. V trimming: 2 bases; J trimming: 2 bases; junction bases outside the gene matches: 8. The V gene's germline CDR1 is SGHVS and CDR2 FQNEAQ. The CDR3 bases are TGTGCCAGCAGCTTACCACCAGGGACAGCTAACACTGAAGCTTTCTTT. It codes for CASSLPPGTANTEAFF.

This chain joins TRBV29-1 and TRBJ1-2; D remains unclear. The germline V and J ends were trimmed by 4 bases and 2 bases, with 11 bases remaining between them. Germline-derived CDR1 and CDR2 are SQVTM and ANQGSEA. The CDR3 covers 13 residues. CDR3 region: CSVVYPENYGYTF. The CDR3, as DNA: TGCAGCGTTGTATATCCGGAAAACTATGGCTACACCTTC.

The chain has TRBV10-1 and TRBJ2-7, with a weak D call TRBD1 (6 bases). Looked up from germline, CDR1 is WNHNN and CDR2 is SYGVQD (reference sequence). The length of the CDR3 is 13 residues. The germline V and J ends were trimmed by 3 bases and 3 bases, with 9 bases remaining between them. The CDR3 protein is CASSDPGDYEQYF. The CDR3 nucleotides are TGCGCCAGCAGTGACCCAGGGGACTACGAGCAGTACTTC.